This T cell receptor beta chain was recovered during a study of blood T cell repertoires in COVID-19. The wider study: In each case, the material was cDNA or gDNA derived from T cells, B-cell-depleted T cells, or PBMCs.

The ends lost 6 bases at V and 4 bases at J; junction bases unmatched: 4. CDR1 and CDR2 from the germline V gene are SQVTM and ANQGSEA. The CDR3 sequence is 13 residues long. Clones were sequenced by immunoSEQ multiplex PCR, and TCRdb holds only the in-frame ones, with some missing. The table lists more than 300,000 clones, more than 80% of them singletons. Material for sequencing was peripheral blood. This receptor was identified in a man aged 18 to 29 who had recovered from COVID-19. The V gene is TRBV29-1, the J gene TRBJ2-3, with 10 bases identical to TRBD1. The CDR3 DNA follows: TGCAGCGTGGACAGGGGGGCGGCAGATACGCAGTATTTT. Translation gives CSVDRGAADTQYF.